A single sample gave rise to the 23 T cell receptor beta chains below, sequenced in a study of blood T cell repertoires in COVID-19. TCRdb's table, derived via immunoSEQ multiplex PCR, lists solely in-frame clones and lacks some. Counted here are just over 300,000 clones, roughly 91% occurring once; the ten biggest clones make up 1.5% to 2%. Specimen: peripheral blood. Source of these receptors: a woman in her twenties or thirties with COVID-19, enrolled during active disease.

The rearrangement joins TRBV3-1 (or the pseudogene TRBV3-2) to TRBJ1-1; TRBD1 is a possible D gene (6 bases). With 0 bases removed from V and 5 bases from J, the gap between germline ends came to 16 bases. The V gene's germline CDR1 is LGHDT and CDR2 YNNKEL (reference sequence). This CDR3 has 16 residues. CDR3 DNA: TGTGCCAGCAGCCAAGATTTGGGGGCGCGTTATACTGAAGCTTTCTTT. This translates into CASSQDLGARYTEAFF.

The J gene is TRBJ1-3, the V gene TRBV4-1; the D gene is possibly TRBD1 (5 bases). The CDR3 sequence is 15 residues long. The germline CDR1 and CDR2 sequences are MGHRA and YSYEKL. V was shortened by 6 bases and J by 2 bases, with 14 bases between the two germline ends. The CDR3 loop reads CASSQKGVAGNTIYF. The CDR3 nucleotides read TGCGCCAGCAGTCAAAAAGGGGTGGCTGGAAACACCATATATTTT.

The CDR3 coding sequence is TGTGCCAGTAGTATAGGGGACAGTAATTCACCCCTCCACTTT. Translating it yields CASSIGDSNSPLHF. The V call is TRBV19, the J call TRBJ1-6, with 7 bases that match TRBD1. The germline V gene encodes CDR1 LNHDA and CDR2 SQIVND (reference sequence). The CDR3 spans 14 residues. V shed 1 base, J shed 6 bases, and the junction held 0 bases outside the gene matches.

The chain joins TRBV19 to TRBJ1-6; D not resolved. The CDR3 has 16 residues. The germline V gene has CDR1 LNHDA and CDR2 SQIVND (reference sequence). The V gene lost 4 bases and the J gene lost 3 bases, with 13 bases spanning the gap. CDR3 DNA sequence: TGTGCCAGTAGTAACCGACAAGATCTCTATAATTCACCCCTCCACTTT. Its translation is CASSNRQDLYNSPLHF.

The chain has TRBV3-1 (or the pseudogene TRBV3-2) and TRBJ1-4, with D possibly matching TRBD1 (6 bases). The V gene's germline CDR1 is LGHDT and CDR2 YNNKEL (reference sequence). CDR3 length equals 16 residues. V dropped 1 base and J dropped 8 bases, with 17 bases sitting between them. In DNA, the CDR3 is TGTGCCAGCAGCCAAGGGGCTGGCGGGAGGGGGGAAAAACTGTTTTTT. This translates into CASSQGAGGRGEKLFF.

V and J are TRBV10-3 and TRBJ1-2; 7 nucleotides align to TRBD1. The length of the CDR3 is 14 residues. V gave up 2 bases and J gave up 4 bases; unmatched junction bases: 4. The germline V gene encodes CDR1 ENHRY and CDR2 SYGVKD. The CDR3 nucleotides are TGTGCCATCAGTGAGCCCAGGGGGACCTATGGCTACACCTTC. Translating it yields CAISEPRGTYGYTF.

This clone was seen a handful of times. CDR3 in amino acids: CASSVGRGRSGTEAFF. The DNA of the CDR3 is TGTGCCAGCAGCGTAGGCAGGGGCCGGTCGGGCACTGAAGCTTTCTTT. The chain links TRBV9 to TRBJ1-1; TRBD1 might be the D (6 bases). This CDR3 spans 16 amino acids. The V end lost 0 bases, the J end lost 4 bases, and 16 bases lay between the germline ends. Germline V gene data show CDR1 as SGDLS and CDR2 as YYNGEE.

The V gene is TRBV12-5, the J gene TRBJ1-5; 9 bases match TRBD1. The CDR3 totals 15 residues. The V gene end was trimmed by 1 base and the J gene end by 6 bases; junction bases not matched to a gene: 4. Germline V CDR1 and CDR2: LGHNT, FRNRAP. The CDR3: CASGLGTGVFQPQHF. The DNA for the CDR3 is TGTGCTAGTGGTTTGGGGACAGGGGTTTTTCAGCCCCAGCATTTT.

V is TRBV18 and J is TRBJ2-5, with a possible D match to TRBD2 (6 bases). This CDR3 is built from 14 residues. The germline V gene has CDR1 KGHSH and CDR2 LQKENI. V gave up 8 bases and J gave up 1 base, with 14 bases separating them. The DNA of the CDR3 is TGTGCCAGCAGACCGGGGGTAAGCCAAGAGACCCAGTACTTC. Translating gives CASRPGVSQETQYF.

This clone was seen more than once but under ten times. The chain couples TRBV5-1 to TRBJ2-7, with 12 bases fitting TRBD1. Germline V gene lookup returns CDR1 SGHRS and CDR2 YFSETQ. The CDR3 runs 16 residues. Unmatched junction bases numbered 6, after V lost 2 bases and J lost 3 bases. The CDR3 region is CASSLGTGGLNYEQYF. CDR3 nucleotides: TGCGCCAGCAGCTTAGGGACAGGGGGCCTCAACTACGAGCAGTACTTC.

The CDR3 here is CASSSSGDFNNEQFF. DNA for the CDR3: TGTGCCAGCAGCTCCTCCGGGGATTTCAACAATGAGCAGTTCTTC. J is TRBJ2-1 and V is TRBV7-2; D might be TRBD2 (5 bases). The CDR3 extends over 15 amino acids. Germline-derived CDR1 and CDR2 are SGHTA and FQGNSA. V was pared by 4 bases and J by 5 bases, with 15 bases between.

V and J are TRBV7-9 and TRBJ2-1, with D possibly matching TRBD1 (7 bases). The V and J ends lost 6 bases and 8 bases respectively, with 20 bases between them. CDR1 and CDR2 (germline): SEHNR, FQNEAQ (reference sequence). CDR3 size: 15 residues. CDR3 sequence (DNA): TGTGCCAGCAGACAAACAGGGGCAGGAGGGGATGAGCAGTTCTTC. Its protein is CASRQTGAGGDEQFF.

This clone has only a few counts. V usage is TRBV18 and J usage is TRBJ2-3, with 8 bases identical to TRBD1. Unmatched junction bases numbered 3, after V lost 3 bases and J lost 1 base. The CDR3 loop spans 15 amino acids. Germline V lookup: CDR1 KGHSH, CDR2 LQKENI. The CDR3 sequence: CASSPSTGGTDTQYF. CDR3 nucleotide sequence: TGTGCCAGCTCACCGTCGACAGGGGGCACAGATACGCAGTATTTT.

V is TRBV12-1 and J is TRBJ2-3; no DNA check was done on the table's D call, TRBD2. TRBV12-1 is assigned pseudogene status. The length of the CDR3 is 14 residues. CDR3 region: CASSSLRGTDTQYF. The CDR3 DNA reads as TGTGCCAGCAGCTCCCTCCGGGGGACAGATACGCAGTATTTT.

CDR3 sequence reads: CASSLTLSSGETQYF. CDR3 in DNA: TGTGCCAGCAGCTTAACATTGTCCTCTGGAGAGACCCAGTACTTC. V usage is TRBV5-4 and J usage is TRBJ2-5; the D is unclear. The V and J ends lost 2 bases and 4 bases respectively, with 15 bases between them. CDR3 length: 15 residues. Germline loops: CDR1 SGHNT, CDR2 YYREEE (reference sequence).

V is TRBV11-2 and J is TRBJ1-1, with 8 bases aligning to TRBD1. The CDR3 sequence is 15 residues long. The V gene's germline CDR1 is SGHAT and CDR2 FQNNGV. Losses at the gene ends were 2 bases for V and 1 base for J; bases not matched to a gene: 3. CDR3 DNA sequence: TGTGCCAGCAGCTTATTCGGACAGGGGAACACTGAAGCTTTCTTT. This translates into CASSLFGQGNTEAFF.

V gene TRBV6-4 combines with J gene TRBJ2-2; 8 bases are shared with TRBD2. The germline gives CDR1 MRHNA, CDR2 SNTAGT. V lost 5 bases and J lost 0; bases outside the gene matches: 8. This CDR3 is 17 amino acids long. The CDR3 loop is CASSQKGLASNTGELFF. The CDR3 DNA follows: TGTGCCAGCAGTCAGAAAGGACTAGCTTCGAACACCGGGGAGCTGTTTTTT.

J is TRBJ1-1 and V is TRBV2, with no clear D. V lost 2 bases, J lost 10 bases, and 11 bases lay in between. Looked up from germline, CDR1 is SNHLY and CDR2 is FYNNEI. The CDR3 totals 12 residues. CDR3 DNA: TGTGCCAGCAGTGAAAGTACAGATGGAGCTTTCTTT. Translated, it gives CASSESTDGAFF.

The chain is built from TRBV2 and TRBJ2-2; 9 nucleotides agree with TRBD1. Germline assignment: CDR1 SNHLY and CDR2 FYNNEI. There are 15 residues in the CDR3. Trimming took 7 bases from V and 3 from J; bases not matched to a gene: 6. CDR3 sequence reads: CASNMDRGYTGELFF. The DNA for the CDR3 is TGTGCCAGCAACATGGACAGGGGTTACACCGGGGAGCTGTTTTTT.

Here the CDR3 reads CASSPTPSGQGTQYF. In DNA, the CDR3 is TGCGCCAGCAGTCCGACACCCTCGGGACAGGGGACCCAGTACTTC. The chain employs TRBV4-1 and TRBJ2-5; 9 bases line up with TRBD1. The CDR3 has 15 amino acids. Looked up from germline, CDR1 is MGHRA and CDR2 is YSYEKL. J lost 7 bases, V lost 6 bases, and 12 bases had no gene match.

This clone was observed a single time. The J gene is TRBJ1-5, the V gene TRBV7-8; D not certain. Germline V gene sequence: CDR1 SGHVS, CDR2 FQNEAQ. The V end lost 2 bases, the J end lost 9 bases, and 14 bases lay between the germline ends. This CDR3 spans 14 amino acids. The CDR3 nucleotides are TGTGCCAGCAGCTTAAGGCGGGTCGGAGGGCCCCAGCATTTT. Translating gives CASSLRRVGGPQHF. Full variable domain (rest looked up from reference TRBV7-8 and TRBJ1-5): GAGVSQSPRYKVAKRGQDVALRCDPISGHVSLFWYQQALGQGPEFLTYFQNEAQLDKSGLPSDRFFAERPEGSVSTLKIQRTQQEDSAVYLCASSLRRVGGPQHFGDGTRLSIL.

The chain has TRBV12-5 and TRBJ1-5; 8 bases align to TRBD1. The CDR3 consists of 14 residues. J lost 7 bases, V lost 5 bases, and 7 bases had no gene match. Looked up from germline, CDR1 is LGHNT and CDR2 is FRNRAP. CDR3 sequence: CASGPGQGNQPQHF. In DNA, the CDR3 is TGTGCTAGTGGTCCTGGACAGGGAAACCAGCCCCAGCATTTT.

The rearrangement uses TRBV29-1 and TRBJ1-2; D ambiguous. V was trimmed by 1 base and J by 7 bases, leaving 7 bases between them. Germline values: CDR1 SQVTM, CDR2 ANQGSEA. The CDR3 extends over 11 amino acids. The CDR3 region has the DNA TGCAGCGTTGAAGGCCCGGTTGGCTACACCTTC. It codes for CSVEGPVGYTF.